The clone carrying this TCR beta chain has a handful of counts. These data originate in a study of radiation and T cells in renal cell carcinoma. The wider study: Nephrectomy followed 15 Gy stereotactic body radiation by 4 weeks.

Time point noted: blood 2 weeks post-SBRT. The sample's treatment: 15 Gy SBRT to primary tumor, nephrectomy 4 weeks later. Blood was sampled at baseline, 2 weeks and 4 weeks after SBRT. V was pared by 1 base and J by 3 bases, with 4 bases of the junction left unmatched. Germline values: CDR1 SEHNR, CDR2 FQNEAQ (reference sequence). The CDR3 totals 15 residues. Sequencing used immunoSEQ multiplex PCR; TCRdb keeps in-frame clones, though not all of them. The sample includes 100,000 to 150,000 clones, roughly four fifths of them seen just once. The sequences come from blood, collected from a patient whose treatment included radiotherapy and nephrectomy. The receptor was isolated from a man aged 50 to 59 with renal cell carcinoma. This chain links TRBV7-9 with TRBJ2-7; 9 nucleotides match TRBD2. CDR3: CASSLVGSGSYEQYF. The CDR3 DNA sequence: TGTGCCAGCAGCTTAGTTGGTAGCGGGAGCTACGAGCAGTACTTC. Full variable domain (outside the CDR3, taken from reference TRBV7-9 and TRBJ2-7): DTGVSQNPRHKITKRGQNVTFRCDPISEHNRLYWYRQTLGQGPEFLTYFQNEAQLEKSRLLSDRFSAERPKGSFSTLEIQRTEQGDSAMYLCASSLVGSGSYEQYFGPGTRLTVT.